The next 14 T cell receptor beta chains were all read from a single sample in a study of blood T cell repertoires in COVID-19. Data came from immunoSEQ multiplex PCR; TCRdb stores just in-frame clones and leaves some out. Of approximately 500,000 clones in the sample, 85% to 90% were seen once. Material for sequencing was peripheral blood. These receptors all stem from a woman aged 45-65 years with COVID-19, enrolled during active disease.

V and J are TRBV3-1 (or the pseudogene TRBV3-2) and TRBJ1-6; no clear D gene. The V and J ends lost 3 bases and 15 bases respectively, with 6 bases between them. The CDR3 is 10 residues long. Germline values: CDR1 LGHDT, CDR2 YNNKEL (reference sequence). CDR3 bases: TGTGCCAGCAGCCACCTAATCCTCCACTTT. Protein product: CASSHLILHF.

The rearrangement joins TRBV6-2 or TRBV6-3 to TRBJ1-1; 9 bases line up with TRBD1. Germline assignment: CDR1 MNHEY and CDR2 SVGEGT. The CDR3 covers 17 residues. Unmatched junction bases numbered 5, after V lost 0 bases and J lost 0 bases. For the CDR3, the DNA is TGTGCCAGCAGTTACTCGGGGACAGGGAAGATGAACACTGAAGCTTTCTTT. Protein sequence: CASSYSGTGKMNTEAFF.

The chain recombines TRBV18 with TRBJ1-4, with a possible D match to TRBD1 (5 bases). The CDR3 spans 15 residues. Germline values: CDR1 KGHSH, CDR2 LQKENI. Trimming took off 5 bases at V and 5 bases at J, with 15 bases between the two ends. The CDR3 DNA sequence: TGTGCCAGCTCATCTTCGCGACAGACCAATGAAAAACTGTTTTTT. It yields the protein CASSSSRQTNEKLFF. The full variable domain, with the rest looked up from reference TRBV18 and TRBJ1-4, is NAGVMQNPRHLVRRRGQEARLRCSPMKGHSHVYWYRQLPEEGLKFMVYLQKENIIDESGMPKERFSAEFPKEGPSILRIQQVVRGDSAAYFCASSSSRQTNEKLFFGSGTQLSVL.

This clone appeared once. Here the CDR3 reads CASSQAQGSDNEQFF. In DNA, the CDR3 is TGCGCCAGCAGCCAAGCCCAGGGATCGGACAATGAGCAGTTCTTC. V and J are TRBV4-1 and TRBJ2-1; TRBD1 might be the D (5 bases). The CDR3 sequence is 15 residues long. V lost 1 base to trimming and J lost 5 bases, with 12 bases between them. CDR1 MGHRA and CDR2 YSYEKL come from the germline V gene.

This clone was detected only once. V gene TRBV9 combines with J gene TRBJ1-1; tentatively, D is TRBD1 (6 bases). Germline values: CDR1 SGDLS, CDR2 YYNGEE. V shed 0 bases and J shed 1 base, with 22 bases lying between them. The length of the CDR3 is 19 residues. The CDR3 bases are TGTGCCAGCAGCGTAGATGGTGGTTTGCAGGGGACGAGGAACACTGAAGCTTTCTTT. Its translation is CASSVDGGLQGTRNTEAFF.

The chain couples TRBV30 to TRBJ2-7, with TRBD1 identical over 8 bases. Trimming cost V 3 bases and J 7 bases; bases outside gene matches: 11. The CDR3 runs to 14 residues. CDR1 is GTSNPN and CDR2 is SVGIG in the germline V gene (reference sequence). CDR3 sequence (DNA): TGTGCCTGGAGAGGTGGACAGGGAACTCAAGAGCAGTACTTC. The encoded protein is CAWRGGQGTQEQYF.

The CDR3 nucleotides read TGTGCCAGTTTACAAGGGGAGCTGTTTTTT. Its translation is CASLQGELFF. V is TRBV19 and J is TRBJ2-2; D is unclear. The CDR3 has 10 residues. Germline V CDR1 and CDR2: LNHDA, SQIVND (reference sequence). The V and J ends lost 8 bases and 8 bases respectively, with 6 bases between them. The entire variable domain, with the rest obtained from reference TRBV19 and TRBJ2-2, is as follows: DGGITQSPKYLFRKEGQNVTLSCEQNLNHDAMYWYRQDPGQGLRLIYYSQIVNDFQKGDIAEGYSVSREKKESFPLTVTSAQKNPTAFYLCASLQGELFFGEGSRLTVL.

The chain carries TRBV12-5 and TRBJ2-2; maybe TRBD2 (6 bases). Per germline, CDR1 LGHNT and CDR2 FRNRAP. V dropped 7 bases and J dropped 6 bases, with 18 bases sitting between them. The CDR3 spans 15 residues. CDR3 in amino acids: CASALGGGLAGELFF. The CDR3 region has the DNA TGTGCTAGTGCACTGGGGGGTGGCTTAGCCGGGGAGCTGTTTTTT.

The J gene is TRBJ2-5, the V gene TRBV5-1, with 7 bases fitting TRBD2. With V trimmed by 2 bases and J by 4 bases, 14 bases remained unmatched. Per germline, CDR1 SGHRS and CDR2 YFSETQ. The CDR3 is 17 amino acids. The DNA of the CDR3 is TGCGCCAGCAGCTTCCGATGGGGGGGAAGTATCCCAGAGACCCAGTACTTC. It translates to CASSFRWGGSIPETQYF. Based on the CDR3 plus reference TRBV5-1 and TRBJ2-5, the full variable domain is KAGVTQTPRYLIKTRGQQVTLSCSPISGHRSVSWYQQTPGQGLQFLFEYFSETQRNKGNFPGRFSGRQFSNSRSEMNVSTLELGDSALYLCASSFRWGGSIPETQYFGPGTRLLVL.

There are a few counts of this clone. The rearrangement joins TRBV25-1 to TRBJ1-5, with TRBD1 as a possible D gene (5 bases). The V gene lost 4 bases and the J gene lost 9 bases, with 13 bases spanning the gap. The germline V gene encodes CDR1 MGHDK and CDR2 SYGVNS. The CDR3 is 13 amino acids. The CDR3 sequence is CASSAQGVWPQHF. Written as DNA, the CDR3 is TGTGCCAGCAGTGCGCAGGGCGTTTGGCCCCAGCATTTT.

The CDR3 protein is CASRSGTGGTEQYF. The CDR3 bases are TGTGCCAGCAGGTCGGGGACAGGGGGCACCGAGCAGTACTTC. The gene calls are TRBV7-9 and TRBJ2-7; the match to TRBD1 covers 12 bases. The V segment lost 6 bases and the J segment 6 bases; nucleotides outside the gene matches: 6. The CDR3 totals 14 residues. Germline V CDR1 and CDR2: SEHNR, FQNEAQ (reference sequence).

The rearrangement joins TRBV5-1 to TRBJ1-5, with unresolved D. The V end was cut by 0 bases, the J end by 4 bases, with 11 bases between. Germline V gives CDR1 SGHRS, CDR2 YFSETQ. The CDR3 totals 15 residues. The CDR3 region has the DNA TGCGCCAGCAGCTTGGGGGGTTCGGGAAATCAGCCCCAGCATTTT. Protein sequence: CASSLGGSGNQPQHF.

J is TRBJ1-6 and V is TRBV4-1, with a weak D call TRBD1 (5 bases). V shed 1 base and J shed 10 bases, with 11 bases lying between them. The CDR3 runs to 14 residues. CDR1 is MGHRA and CDR2 is YSYEKL in the germline V gene. CDR3 nucleotide sequence: TGCGCCAGCAGCCAAGCAGGGTTTGACTCACCCCTCCACTTT. This codes for CASSQAGFDSPLHF.

Turning to this clone: The same CDR3 is also encoded by other DNA sequences in this sample. The chain couples TRBV12-3 or TRBV12-4 to TRBJ1-3; D is uncertain. V lost 4 bases, J lost 7 bases, and 5 bases lay in between. This CDR3 comprises 11 residues. CDR3 amino acids: CASSSGNTIYF. In nucleotides, the CDR3 is TGTGCCAGCAGTTCGGGGAACACCATATATTTT.